This T cell receptor (beta chain) was documented in a study of post-analysis software for immune sequencing data. Across the study: Relapsing-remitting, secondary progressive and progressive-relapsing multiple sclerosis were all included among the disease courses.

Presence of unique molecular identifiers characterized the TCR beta cDNA libraries. One entry per CDR3 protein results from TCRdb running MiXCR on the PCR reads. In the table there are 450,000 to 650,000 distinct CDR3 sequences, 44% of which are singletons. Whole-study findings and limits: Normalized Chao1 diversity in multiple sclerosis patients fell significantly below that of controls. Four to six TRBV segments appeared more often in patients than in controls, and TRBV5-6, TRBV5-1 and TRBV20-1 were among these.

Comment on this clonotype: As yet, its antigen is unknown.

The CDR3 is 17 residues long. Trimming removed 4 bases from V and 5 bases from J; junction bases left unmatched: 16. Per germline, CDR1 LGHDT and CDR2 YNNKEL (reference sequence). V and J are TRBV3-1 and TRBJ2-5, with TRBD2 matching over 7 bases. The receptor's source is a girl aged 5-17 years with multiple sclerosis. Sequenced: blood. DNA for the CDR3: TGTGCCAGCAGCCCCGACTGGGTGGGAGGGCGTATGGAGACCCAGTACTTC. Its protein product is CASSPDWVGGRMETQYF.